This T cell receptor (beta chain) is from a study of cytomegalovirus exposure and HLA in healthy donors. Details on this clone: Antigen: not known.

V shed 5 bases and J 5 bases; nucleotides not matched to a gene: 10. The CDR3 runs to 16 residues. Germline CDR1 reads LNHDA; CDR2 reads SQIVND (reference sequence). Findings of the study overall: V segments that were indistinguishable, TRBV6-2 and TRBV6-3 among them, were omitted from analysis.

Primers included in the PCR were 60 Vbeta and 13 Jbeta primers. Here immunoSEQ multiplex PCR was the method, and the copy in TCRdb shows in-frame clones only, minus some. The sample contains 98,000 or so clones, 70% to 80% of which appear only once. The source is a man aged 55 to 69 in good health and CMV-seropositive. The rearrangement uses TRBV19 and TRBJ2-3; 10 bases agree with TRBD1. Input material: PBMCs. CDR3 amino acids: CASSATGTGVGDTQYF. The CDR3 nucleotides read TGTGCCAGTAGTGCAACCGGGACAGGGGTGGGAGATACGCAGTATTTT.